The clone carrying this TCR beta chain appeared once. The data were taken from a study of blood T cell repertoires in COVID-19. Study context: T cells, B-cell-depleted T cells, or PBMCs supplied cDNA or gDNA.

Germline CDR1 LNHDA, CDR2 SQIVND (reference sequence). V was pared by 1 base and J by 5 bases, with 5 bases of the junction left unmatched. The CDR3 is 15 amino acids. The protocol was immunoSEQ multiplex PCR, while the TCRdb copy is restricted to in-frame clones and leaves out a portion. Of just under 50,000 clones in the sample, around 80% were seen once. V is TRBV19 and J is TRBJ2-7, with 10 bases matching TRBD2. The sequence was collected from a man aged 70-80 years with acute or convalescent COVID-19. Source material: peripheral blood. The CDR3 reads CASSIGLAGGHEQYF. In nucleotides, the CDR3 is TGTGCCAGTAGTATAGGGTTAGCGGGAGGTCACGAGCAGTACTTC.